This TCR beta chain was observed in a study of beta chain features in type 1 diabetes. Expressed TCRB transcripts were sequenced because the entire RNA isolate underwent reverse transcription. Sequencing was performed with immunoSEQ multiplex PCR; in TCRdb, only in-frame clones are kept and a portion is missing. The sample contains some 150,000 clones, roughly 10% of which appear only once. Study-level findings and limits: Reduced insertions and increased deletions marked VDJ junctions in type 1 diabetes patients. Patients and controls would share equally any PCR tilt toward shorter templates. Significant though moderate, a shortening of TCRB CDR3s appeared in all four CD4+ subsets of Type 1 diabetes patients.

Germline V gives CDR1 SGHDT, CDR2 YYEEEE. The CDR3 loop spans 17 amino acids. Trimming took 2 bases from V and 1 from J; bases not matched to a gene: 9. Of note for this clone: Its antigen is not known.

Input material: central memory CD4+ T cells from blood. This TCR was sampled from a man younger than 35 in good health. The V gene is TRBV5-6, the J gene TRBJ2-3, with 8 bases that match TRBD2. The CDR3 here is CASSFRIERGRTDTQYF. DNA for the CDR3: TGTGCCAGCAGCTTTCGGATCGAGCGGGGGCGCACAGATACGCAGTATTTT. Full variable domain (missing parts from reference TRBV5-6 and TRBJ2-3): DAGVTQSPTHLIKTRGQQVTLRCSPKSGHDTVSWYQQALGQGPQFIFQYYEEEERQRGNFPDRFSGHQFPNYSSELNVNALLLGDSALYLCASSFRIERGRTDTQYFGPGTRLTVL.